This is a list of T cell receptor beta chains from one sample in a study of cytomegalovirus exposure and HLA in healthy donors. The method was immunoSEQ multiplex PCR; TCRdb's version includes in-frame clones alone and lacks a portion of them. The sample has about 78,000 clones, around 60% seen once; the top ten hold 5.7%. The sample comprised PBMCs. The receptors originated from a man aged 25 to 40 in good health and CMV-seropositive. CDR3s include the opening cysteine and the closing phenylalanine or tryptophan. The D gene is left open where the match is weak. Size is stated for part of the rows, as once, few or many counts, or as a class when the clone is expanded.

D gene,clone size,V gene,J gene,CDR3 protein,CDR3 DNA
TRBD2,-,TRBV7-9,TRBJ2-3,CASSKLAGASKDTQYF,TGTGCCAGCAGCAAACTAGCGGGGGCTTCGAAAGATACGCAGTATTTT
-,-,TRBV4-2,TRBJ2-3,CASSQEEGTDTQYF,TGTGCCAGCAGCCAAGAAGAGGGCACAGATACGCAGTATTTT
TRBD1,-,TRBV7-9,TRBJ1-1,CASSSGQLEAFF,TGTGCCAGCAGCTCGGGACAGTTAGAAGCTTTCTTT
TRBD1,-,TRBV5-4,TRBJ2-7,CASSFGTGISEQYF,TGTGCCAGCAGCTTCGGGACAGGGATCTCCGAGCAGTACTTC
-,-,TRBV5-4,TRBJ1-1,CASSRDSRNTEAFF,TGTGCCAGCAGTCGCGACAGCCGTAACACTGAAGCTTTCTTT
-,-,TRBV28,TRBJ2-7,CASRHRTYEQYF,TGTGCCAGCAGACACCGTACCTACGAGCAGTACTTC
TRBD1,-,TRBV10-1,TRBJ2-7,CASSAAGGGYEQYF,TGCGCCAGCAGTGCGGCAGGGGGCGGGTACGAGCAGTACTTC
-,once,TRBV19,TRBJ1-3,CAGATAGNTIYF,TGTGCCGGCGCGACTGCTGGAAACACCATATATTTT
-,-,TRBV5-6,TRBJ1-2,CASSLRGNNYGYTF,TGTGCCAGCAGCTTGAGGGGGAATAACTATGGCTACACCTTC
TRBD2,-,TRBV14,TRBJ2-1,CASSQYNSGSYNEQFF,TGTGCCAGCAGCCAATACAATAGCGGGAGTTATAATGAGCAGTTCTTC
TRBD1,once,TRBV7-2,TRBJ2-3,CASSKDRAPDTQYF,TGTGCCAGCAGCAAGGACAGGGCCCCAGATACGCAGTATTTT
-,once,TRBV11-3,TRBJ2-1,CASSLWDTDIEQFF,TGTGCCAGCAGCCTTTGGGACACCGACATTGAGCAGTTCTTC
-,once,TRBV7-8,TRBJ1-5,CASSFSPRNQPQHF,TGTGCCAGCAGCTTCAGTCCCAGAAATCAGCCCCAGCATTTT
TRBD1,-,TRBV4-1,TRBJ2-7,CASRRTGGYEQYF,TGCGCCAGCAGGCGGACAGGGGGCTACGAGCAGTACTTC
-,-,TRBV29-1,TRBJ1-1,CSVEGEINTEAFF,TGCAGCGTTGAAGGGGAGATTAACACTGAAGCTTTCTTT
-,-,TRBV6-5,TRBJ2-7,CASSNTEAVYYEQYF,TGTGCCAGCAGTAATACCGAAGCGGTCTACTACGAGCAGTACTTC
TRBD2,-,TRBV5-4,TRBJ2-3,CASSLRRAGGSTDTQYF,TGTGCCAGCAGCTTGAGGCGAGCGGGGGGTTCCACAGATACGCAGTATTTT
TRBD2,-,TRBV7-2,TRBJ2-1,CASSLSRGVPLNEQFF,TGTGCCAGCAGCTTATCGCGGGGGGTTCCTTTGAATGAGCAGTTCTTC
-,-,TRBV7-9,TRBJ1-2,CASSLSGDGYTF,TGTGCCAGCAGCTTATCGGGGGATGGCTACACCTTC
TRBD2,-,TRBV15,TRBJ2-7,CATSRAGGLGEQYF,TGTGCCACCAGCAGGGCGGGGGGGCTGGGTGAGCAGTACTTC
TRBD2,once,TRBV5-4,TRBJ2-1,CASRLTSGRINEQFF,TGTGCCAGCAGACTCACTAGCGGGAGAATCAATGAGCAGTTCTTC
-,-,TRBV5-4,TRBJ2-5,CASSLAGGQETQYF,TGTGCCAGCAGCTTGGCCGGGGGACAAGAGACCCAGTACTTC
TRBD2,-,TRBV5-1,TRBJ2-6,CASGGKGAGGETNVLTF,TGCGCCAGCGGGGGCAAGGGGGCGGGGGGGGAGACCAACGTCCTGACTTTC
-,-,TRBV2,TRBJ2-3,CASSGGPGRGRTDTQYF,TGTGCCAGCAGTGGGGGGCCGGGACGCGGGCGCACAGATACGCAGTATTTT
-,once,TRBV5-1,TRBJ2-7,CASSGEDFGYEQYF,TGCGCCAGCAGCGGAGAGGATTTTGGCTACGAGCAGTACTTC
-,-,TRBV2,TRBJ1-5,CASSVTGLYSNQPQHF,TGTGCCAGCAGTGTGACAGGACTCTATAGCAATCAGCCCCAGCATTTT
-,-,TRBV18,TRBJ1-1,CASSPGQGGLNTEAFF,TGTGCCAGCTCCCCTGGGCAGGGTGGTTTGAACACTGAAGCTTTCTTT
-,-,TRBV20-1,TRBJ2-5,CSASREETQYF,TGCAGTGCTAGTCGAGAAGAGACCCAGTACTTC
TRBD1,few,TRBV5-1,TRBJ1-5,CASRGGQGTSSNQPQHF,TGCGCCAGCAGGGGGGGACAGGGGACGAGTAGCAATCAGCCCCAGCATTTT
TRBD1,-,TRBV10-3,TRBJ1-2,CAISETGDGYTF,TGTGCCATCAGTGAGACAGGGGACGGCTACACCTTC
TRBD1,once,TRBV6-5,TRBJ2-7,CASSPGQGFYEQYF,TGTGCCAGCAGCCCTGGACAGGGATTCTACGAGCAGTACTTC
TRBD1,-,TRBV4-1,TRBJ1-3,CASSQGPGQGMVRSGNTIYF,TGCGCCAGCAGCCAAGGCCCGGGACAGGGGATGGTGAGATCTGGAAACACCATATATTTT
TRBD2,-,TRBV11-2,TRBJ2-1,CASSLGDLAGGDNEQFF,TGTGCCAGCAGCTTAGGGGATCTAGCGGGGGGCGACAATGAGCAGTTCTTC
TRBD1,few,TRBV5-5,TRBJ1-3,CASSFFGTARSGNTIYF,TGTGCCAGCAGCTTTTTTGGGACAGCCCGCTCTGGAAACACCATATATTTT
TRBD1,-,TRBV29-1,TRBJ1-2,CSVEDPGIERGQGYTF,TGCAGCGTTGAAGATCCGGGGATCGAGAGGGGGCAAGGCTACACCTTC
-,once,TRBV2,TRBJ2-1,CASGPQGRSIIPYNEQFF,TGTGCCAGCGGTCCTCAGGGGCGCAGTATAATCCCGTACAATGAGCAGTTCTTC
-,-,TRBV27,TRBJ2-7,CASSLEATHYEQYF,TGTGCCAGCAGTTTAGAGGCGACCCACTACGAGCAGTACTTC
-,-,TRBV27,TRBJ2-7,CASSLSSVSYEQYF,TGTGCCAGCAGTTTATCGTCCGTTTCCTACGAGCAGTACTTC
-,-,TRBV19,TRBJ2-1,CASSVLTATYNEQFF,TGTGCCAGTAGTGTCCTGACAGCCACATACAATGAGCAGTTCTTC
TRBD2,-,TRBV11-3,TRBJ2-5,CASSSGTSEIQETQYF,TGTGCCAGCAGCTCCGGGACTAGCGAGATCCAAGAGACCCAGTACTTC
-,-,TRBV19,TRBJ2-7,CASSIGDTSSEQYF,TGTGCCAGTAGTATAGGAGACACCTCCAGCGAGCAGTACTTC